This T cell receptor (beta chain) is from a study of a mutant IDH1 vaccine in newly diagnosed glioma. The time point: week 35, safety follow-up. The content of each vaccine dose was 300 ug of mutant IDH1 20-mer peptide, and topical imiquimod accompanied it. Study observations and caveats: Alterations occurring in top peripheral T cell clonotypes seemed unrelated to pseudoprogression.

The data were produced by immunoSEQ multiplex PCR, yet TCRdb's version contains in-frame clones alone and is incomplete. The table has about 56,000 clones, roughly nine tenths seen once. In regard to this clone: Its antigen remains unknown.

This sequence originates from a man in his forties with glioma. The material was PBMCs, obtained from a glioma patient whose treatment included an IDH1 peptide vaccine.

CDR3 DNA sequence: TGTGCCAGTAGTATAGGACAGCGCTCCTACGAGCAGTACTTC. Residues: CASSIGQRSYEQYF. The genes are TRBV19 and TRBJ2-7; tentative D call: TRBD1 (5 bases). CDR1 is LNHDA and CDR2 is SQIVND in the germline V gene (reference sequence). This CDR3 comprises 14 residues. V lost 1 base and J 0 bases, leaving 7 bases between the germline ends. Looking up the rest from reference TRBV19 and TRBJ2-7 gives the full variable domain: DGGITQSPKYLFRKEGQNVTLSCEQNLNHDAMYWYRQDPGQGLRLIYYSQIVNDFQKGDIAEGYSVSREKKESFPLTVTSAQKNPTAFYLCASSIGQRSYEQYFGPGTRLTVT.